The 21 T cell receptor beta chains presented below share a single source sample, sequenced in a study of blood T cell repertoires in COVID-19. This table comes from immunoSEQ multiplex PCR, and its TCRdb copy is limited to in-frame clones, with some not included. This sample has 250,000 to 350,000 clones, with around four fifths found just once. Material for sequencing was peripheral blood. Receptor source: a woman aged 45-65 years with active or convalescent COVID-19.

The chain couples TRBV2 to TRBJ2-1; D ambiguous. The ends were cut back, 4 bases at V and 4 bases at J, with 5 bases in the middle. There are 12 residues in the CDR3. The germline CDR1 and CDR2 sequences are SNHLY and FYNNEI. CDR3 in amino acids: CASSAYYNEQFF. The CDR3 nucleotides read TGTGCCAGCAGTGCTTATTACAATGAGCAGTTCTTC.

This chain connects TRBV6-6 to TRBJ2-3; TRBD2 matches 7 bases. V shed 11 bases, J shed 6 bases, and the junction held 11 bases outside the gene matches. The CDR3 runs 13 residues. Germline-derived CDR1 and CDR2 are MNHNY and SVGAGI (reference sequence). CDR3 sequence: CAGGGTHTDTQYF. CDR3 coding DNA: TGTGCCGGGGGAGGGACCCACACGGATACGCAGTATTTT.

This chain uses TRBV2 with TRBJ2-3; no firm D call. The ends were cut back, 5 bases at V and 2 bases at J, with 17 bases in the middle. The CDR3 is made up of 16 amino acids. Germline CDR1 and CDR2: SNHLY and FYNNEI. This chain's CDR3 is CASSRLREITTDTQYF. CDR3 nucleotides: TGTGCCAGCAGTAGACTGAGAGAAATTACCACAGATACGCAGTATTTT.

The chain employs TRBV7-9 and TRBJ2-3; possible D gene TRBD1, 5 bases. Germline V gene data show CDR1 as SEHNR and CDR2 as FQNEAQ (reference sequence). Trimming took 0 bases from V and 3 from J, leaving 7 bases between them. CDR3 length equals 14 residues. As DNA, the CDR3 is TGTGCCAGCAGCTTAGCACAGGAAACAGATACGCAGTATTTT. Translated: CASSLAQETDTQYF.

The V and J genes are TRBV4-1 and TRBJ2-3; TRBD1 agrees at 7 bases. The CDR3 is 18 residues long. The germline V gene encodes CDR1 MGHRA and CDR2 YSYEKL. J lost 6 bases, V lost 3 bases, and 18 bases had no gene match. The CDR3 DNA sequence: TGCGCCAGCAGCCAGATGGAAATAGCCAGGGACAGAATCGATACGCAGTATTTT. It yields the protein CASSQMEIARDRIDTQYF.

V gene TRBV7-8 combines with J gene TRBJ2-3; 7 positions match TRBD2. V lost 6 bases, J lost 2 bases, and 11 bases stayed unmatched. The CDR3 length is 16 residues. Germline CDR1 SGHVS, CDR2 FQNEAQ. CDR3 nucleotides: TGTGCCAGCAGTACGACCGGGAGGCCCCTCACAGATACGCAGTATTTT. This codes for CASSTTGRPLTDTQYF.

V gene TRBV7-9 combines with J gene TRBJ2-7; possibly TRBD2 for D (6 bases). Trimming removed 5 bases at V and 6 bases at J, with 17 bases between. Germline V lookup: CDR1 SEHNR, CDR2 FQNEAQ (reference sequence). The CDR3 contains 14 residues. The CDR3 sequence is CASSPPGSGPEQYF. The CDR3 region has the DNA TGTGCCAGCAGCCCCCCAGGGAGCGGGCCCGAGCAGTACTTC.

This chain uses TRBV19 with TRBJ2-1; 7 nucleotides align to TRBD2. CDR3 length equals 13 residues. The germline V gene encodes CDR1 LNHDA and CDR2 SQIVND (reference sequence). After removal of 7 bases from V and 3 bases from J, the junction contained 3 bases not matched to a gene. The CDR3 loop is CASTLADYNEQFF. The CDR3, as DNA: TGTGCCAGTACGCTAGCGGACTACAATGAGCAGTTCTTC. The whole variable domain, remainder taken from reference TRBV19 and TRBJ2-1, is DGGITQSPKYLFRKEGQNVTLSCEQNLNHDAMYWYRQDPGQGLRLIYYSQIVNDFQKGDIAEGYSVSREKKESFPLTVTSAQKNPTAFYLCASTLADYNEQFFGPGTRLTVL.

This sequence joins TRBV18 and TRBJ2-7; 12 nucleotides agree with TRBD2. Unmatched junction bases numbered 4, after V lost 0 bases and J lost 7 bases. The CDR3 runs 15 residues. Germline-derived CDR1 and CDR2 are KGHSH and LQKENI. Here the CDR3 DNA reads TGTGCCAGCTCACCACCGGGACTAGCGGGTCGAGAGCAGTACTTC. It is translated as CASSPPGLAGREQYF.

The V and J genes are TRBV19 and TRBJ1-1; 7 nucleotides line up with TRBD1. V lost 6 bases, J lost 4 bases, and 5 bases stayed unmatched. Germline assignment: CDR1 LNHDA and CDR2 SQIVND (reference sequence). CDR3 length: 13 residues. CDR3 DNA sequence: TGTGCCAGTAGCACGACAGGGTCCACTGAAGCTTTCTTT. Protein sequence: CASSTTGSTEAFF.

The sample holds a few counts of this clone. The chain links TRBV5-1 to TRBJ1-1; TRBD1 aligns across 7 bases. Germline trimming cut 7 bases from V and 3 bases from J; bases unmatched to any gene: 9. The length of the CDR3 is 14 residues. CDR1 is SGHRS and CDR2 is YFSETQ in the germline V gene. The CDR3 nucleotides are TGCGCCAGCGCGGAAGACAGGGCCGACACTGAAGCTTTCTTT. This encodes CASAEDRADTEAFF.

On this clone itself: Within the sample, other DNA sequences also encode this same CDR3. CDR3 in amino acids: CASSIDTMNTEAFF. The DNA of the CDR3 is TGTGCCAGTAGTATCGACACCATGAACACTGAAGCTTTCTTT. This chain joins TRBV19 and TRBJ1-1; D unclear. The ends were cut back, 3 bases at V and 0 bases at J, with 8 bases in the middle. From germline, CDR1 is LNHDA and CDR2 SQIVND (reference sequence). The CDR3 extends over 14 amino acids. Based on the CDR3 plus reference TRBV19 and TRBJ1-1, the full variable domain is DGGITQSPKYLFRKEGQNVTLSCEQNLNHDAMYWYRQDPGQGLRLIYYSQIVNDFQKGDIAEGYSVSREKKESFPLTVTSAQKNPTAFYLCASSIDTMNTEAFFGQGTRLTVV.

This chain's CDR3 is CSVNEATSGNTIYF. The CDR3 DNA follows: TGCAGCGTCAATGAGGCAACAAGCGGAAACACCATATATTTT. V is TRBV29-1 and J is TRBJ1-3; D gene ambiguous. This CDR3 region has 14 residues. Germline V CDR1 and CDR2: SQVTM, ANQGSEA. V lost 6 bases and J lost 4, with 16 bases in between.

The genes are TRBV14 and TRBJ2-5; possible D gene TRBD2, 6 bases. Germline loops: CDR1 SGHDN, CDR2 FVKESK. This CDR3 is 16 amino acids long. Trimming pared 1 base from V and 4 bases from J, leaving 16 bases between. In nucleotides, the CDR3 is TGTGCCAGCAGCCAAGGCGCGACTAGTTATGGAGAGACCCAGTACTTC. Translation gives CASSQGATSYGETQYF.

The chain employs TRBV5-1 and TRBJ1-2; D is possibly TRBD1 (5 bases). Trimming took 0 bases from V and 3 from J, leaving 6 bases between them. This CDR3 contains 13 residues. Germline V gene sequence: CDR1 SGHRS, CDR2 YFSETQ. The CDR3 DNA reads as TGCGCCAGCAGCTTGGGCAGGGACTATGGCTACACCTTC. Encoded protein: CASSLGRDYGYTF.

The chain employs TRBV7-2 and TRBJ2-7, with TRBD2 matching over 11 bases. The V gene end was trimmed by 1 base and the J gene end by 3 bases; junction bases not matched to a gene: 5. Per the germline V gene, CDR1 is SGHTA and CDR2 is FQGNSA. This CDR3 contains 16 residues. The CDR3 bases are TGTGCCAGCAGCTTAGGTGGGCTAGCGGGAGGCTACGAGCAGTACTTC. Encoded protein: CASSLGGLAGGYEQYF.

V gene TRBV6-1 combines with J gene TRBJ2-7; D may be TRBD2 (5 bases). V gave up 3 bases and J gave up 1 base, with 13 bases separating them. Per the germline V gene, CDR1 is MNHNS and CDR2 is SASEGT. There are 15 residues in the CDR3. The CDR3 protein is CASSDGSRGSYEQYF. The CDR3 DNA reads TGTGCCAGCAGTGATGGTAGCCGAGGGTCCTACGAGCAGTACTTC.

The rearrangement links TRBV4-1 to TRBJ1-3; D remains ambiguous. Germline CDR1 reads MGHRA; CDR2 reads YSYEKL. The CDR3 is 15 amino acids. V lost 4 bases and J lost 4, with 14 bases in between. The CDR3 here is CASSPTEGRGNTIYF. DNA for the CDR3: TGCGCCAGCAGCCCAACGGAGGGCAGGGGAAACACCATATATTTT.

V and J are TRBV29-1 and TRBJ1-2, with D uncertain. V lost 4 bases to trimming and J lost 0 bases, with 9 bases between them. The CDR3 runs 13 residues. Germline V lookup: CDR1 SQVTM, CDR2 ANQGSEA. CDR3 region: CSVVWLANYGYTF. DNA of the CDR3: TGCAGCGTTGTGTGGCTAGCTAACTATGGCTACACCTTC.

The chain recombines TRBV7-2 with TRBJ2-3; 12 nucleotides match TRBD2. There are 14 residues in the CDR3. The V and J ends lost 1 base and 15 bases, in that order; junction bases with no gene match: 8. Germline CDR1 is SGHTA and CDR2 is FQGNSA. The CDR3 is CASSLEASGRVTYF. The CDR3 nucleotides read TGTGCCAGCAGCTTAGAGGCTAGCGGGAGGGTAACATATTTT.

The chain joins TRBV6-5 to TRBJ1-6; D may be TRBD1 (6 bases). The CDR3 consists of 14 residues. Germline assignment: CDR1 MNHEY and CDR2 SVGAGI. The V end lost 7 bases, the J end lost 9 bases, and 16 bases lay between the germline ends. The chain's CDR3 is CASTLTQGRSPLHF. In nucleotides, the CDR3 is TGTGCCAGCACCCTAACGCAGGGGCGTTCACCCCTCCACTTT.